The clone carrying this T cell receptor (beta chain) was detected ten times or more. What it recognizes is unknown. The data stem from a study of T cell repertoires in cytomegalovirus infection. Study context: Signatures in public TCR beta sequences pointed to both CMV infection and matching HLA type.

One entry per CDR3 protein, called by TCRdb with MiXCR from the reads. Of some 150,000 distinct CDR3 sequences listed, 23% are singletons. Findings and caveats of the study: HLA-C-restricted CMV-specific TCR beta clonotypes were dominant in the ex vivo response.

Germline CDR1 SGHTA, CDR2 FQGNSA. CDR3 length: 17 residues. With 2 bases clipped from V and 7 bases from J, the junction kept 9 bases outside the gene matches. The TCR was taken from a human donor in good health (CMV status not recorded). Some clones in this sample may be carry-over from other donors' samples. The chain has TRBV7-2 and TRBJ1-6; 9 nucleotides agree with TRBD1. The sample comprised PBMCs. CDR3: CASSLLGTGRGNSPLHF. The CDR3 DNA reads TGTGCCAGCAGCTTATTAGGGACAGGGCGAGGGAATTCACCCCTCCACTTT.